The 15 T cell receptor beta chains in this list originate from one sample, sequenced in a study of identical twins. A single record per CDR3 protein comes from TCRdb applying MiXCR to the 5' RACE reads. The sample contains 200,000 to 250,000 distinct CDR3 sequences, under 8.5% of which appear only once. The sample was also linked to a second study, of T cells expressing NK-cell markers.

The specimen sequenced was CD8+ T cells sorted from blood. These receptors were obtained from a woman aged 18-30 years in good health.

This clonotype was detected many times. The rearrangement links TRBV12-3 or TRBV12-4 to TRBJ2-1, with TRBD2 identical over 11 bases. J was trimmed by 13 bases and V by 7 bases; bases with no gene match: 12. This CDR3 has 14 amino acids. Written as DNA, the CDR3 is TGTGCCAGCACCAAAGGTAGCGGGGGGGCAGGACAGTTCTTC. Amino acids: CASTKGSGGAGQFF.

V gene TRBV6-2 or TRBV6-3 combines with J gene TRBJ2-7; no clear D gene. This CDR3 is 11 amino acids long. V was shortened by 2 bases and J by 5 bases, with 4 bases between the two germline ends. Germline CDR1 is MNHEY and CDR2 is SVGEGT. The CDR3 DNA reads TGTGCCAGCAGTTACATAGACGAGCAGTACTTC. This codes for CASSYIDEQYF.

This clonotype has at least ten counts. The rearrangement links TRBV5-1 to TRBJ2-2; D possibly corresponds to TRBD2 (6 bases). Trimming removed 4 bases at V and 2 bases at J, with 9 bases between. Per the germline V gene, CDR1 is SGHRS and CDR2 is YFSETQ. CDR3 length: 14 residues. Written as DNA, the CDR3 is TGCGCCAGCAGCACCGGGAGAAACACCGGGGAGCTGTTTTTT. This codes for CASSTGRNTGELFF.

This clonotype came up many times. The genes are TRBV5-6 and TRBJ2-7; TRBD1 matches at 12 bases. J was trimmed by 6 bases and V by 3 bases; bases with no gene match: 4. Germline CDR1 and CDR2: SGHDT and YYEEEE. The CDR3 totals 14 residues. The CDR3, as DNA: TGTGCCAGCAGCTCCGGGACAGGGGGCGCCGAGCAGTACTTC. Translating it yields CASSSGTGGAEQYF.

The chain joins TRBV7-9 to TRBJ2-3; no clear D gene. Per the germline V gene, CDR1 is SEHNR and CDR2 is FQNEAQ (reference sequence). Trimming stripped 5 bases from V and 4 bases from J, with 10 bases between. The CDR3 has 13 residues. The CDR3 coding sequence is TGTGCCAGCAGCCCCGGCGATTCAGATACGCAGTATTTT. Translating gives CASSPGDSDTQYF.

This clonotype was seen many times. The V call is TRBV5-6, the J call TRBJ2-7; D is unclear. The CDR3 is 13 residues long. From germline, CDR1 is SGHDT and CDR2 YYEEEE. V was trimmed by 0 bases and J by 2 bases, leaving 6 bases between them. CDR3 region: CASSLDAAYEQYF. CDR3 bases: TGTGCCAGCAGCTTGGATGCTGCCTACGAGCAGTACTTC.

CDR3 in DNA: TGTGCCAGCAGTTCCGGATACTACGAGCAGTACTTC. It encodes CASSSGYYEQYF. The J gene is TRBJ2-7, the V gene TRBV27; D is uncertain. Per germline, CDR1 MNHEY and CDR2 SMNVEV (reference sequence). The CDR3 extends over 12 amino acids. Trimming shortened V by 4 bases and J by 3 bases, and 7 bases separated the two germline ends.

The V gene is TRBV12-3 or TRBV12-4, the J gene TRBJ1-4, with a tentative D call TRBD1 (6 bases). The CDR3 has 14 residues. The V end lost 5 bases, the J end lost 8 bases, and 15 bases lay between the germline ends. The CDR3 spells CASSPTGFPEKLFF. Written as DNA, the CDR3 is TGTGCCAGCAGTCCGACAGGCTTCCCCGAAAAACTGTTTTTT.

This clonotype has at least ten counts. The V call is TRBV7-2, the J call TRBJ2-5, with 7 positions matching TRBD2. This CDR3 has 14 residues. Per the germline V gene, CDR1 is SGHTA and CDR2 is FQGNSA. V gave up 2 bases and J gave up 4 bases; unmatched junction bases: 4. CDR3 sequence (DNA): TGTGCCAGCAGCTTAACGGGAGGAGGAGAGACCCAGTACTTC. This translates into CASSLTGGGETQYF.

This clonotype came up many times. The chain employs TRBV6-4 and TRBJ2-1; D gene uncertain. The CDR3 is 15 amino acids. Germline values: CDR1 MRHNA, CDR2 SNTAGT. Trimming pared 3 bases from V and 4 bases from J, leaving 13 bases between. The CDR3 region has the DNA TGTGCCAGCAGTGATTTGATAGGACCTTACAATGAGCAGTTCTTC. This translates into CASSDLIGPYNEQFF.

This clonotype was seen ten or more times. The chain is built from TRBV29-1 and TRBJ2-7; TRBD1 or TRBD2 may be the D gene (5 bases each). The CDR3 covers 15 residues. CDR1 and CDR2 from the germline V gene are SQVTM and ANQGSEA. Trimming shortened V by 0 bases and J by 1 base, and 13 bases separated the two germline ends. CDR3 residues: CSVEESRDLSYEQYF. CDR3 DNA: TGCAGCGTTGAAGAGAGTCGGGACCTTTCCTACGAGCAGTACTTC.

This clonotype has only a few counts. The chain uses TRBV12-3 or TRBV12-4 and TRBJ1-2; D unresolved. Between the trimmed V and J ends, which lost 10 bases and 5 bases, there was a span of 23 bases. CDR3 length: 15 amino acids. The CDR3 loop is CATNSGGPQGYGYTF. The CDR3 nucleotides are TGTGCCACCAACAGCGGAGGCCCCCAAGGGTATGGCTACACCTTC.

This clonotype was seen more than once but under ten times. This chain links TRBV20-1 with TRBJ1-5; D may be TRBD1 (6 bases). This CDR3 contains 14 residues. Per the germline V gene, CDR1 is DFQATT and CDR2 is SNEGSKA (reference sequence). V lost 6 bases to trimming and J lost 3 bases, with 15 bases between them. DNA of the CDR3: TGCAGTGCGGAGGATGGGGACACCAATCAGCCCCAGCATTTT. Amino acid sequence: CSAEDGDTNQPQHF.

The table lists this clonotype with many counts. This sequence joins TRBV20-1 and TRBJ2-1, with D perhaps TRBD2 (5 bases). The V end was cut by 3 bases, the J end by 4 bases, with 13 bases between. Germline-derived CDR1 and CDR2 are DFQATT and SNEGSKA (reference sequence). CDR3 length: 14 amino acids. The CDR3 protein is CSASSSSSYNEQFF. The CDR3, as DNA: TGCAGTGCTAGTTCTAGCAGCTCTTACAATGAGCAGTTCTTC.

CDR3 nucleotides: TGTGCCAGCAGGGGGACTAGCGGGGGGGCCACAGATACGCAGTATTTT. Translated: CASRGTSGGATDTQYF. This chain joins TRBV6-1 and TRBJ2-3; 16 bases align to TRBD2. Germline V gives CDR1 MNHNS, CDR2 SASEGT. The CDR3 spans 16 residues. Losses at the gene ends were 6 bases for V and 2 bases for J; bases not matched to a gene: 2.